This passage covers 10 T cell receptor beta chains from one sample sequenced in a study of T cell responses to AZD1222 COVID-19 vaccine. TCRdb's copy holds only in-frame clones and misses some; the assay was immunoSEQ multiplex PCR. In the table there are some 170,000 clones, about 89% of which are singletons. The sequences come from peripheral blood, collected on day 0 of AZD1222 vaccination. The origin of the receptors is an adult in good health.

The CDR3: CASSKHRDRETQYF. CDR3 in DNA: TGTGCCAGCAGCAAACACCGGGATCGGGAGACCCAGTACTTC. The gene calls are TRBV21-1 and TRBJ2-5; the D segment call TRBD2 is taken from the table without a DNA check. TRBV21-1 is noted as a pseudogene. There are 14 residues in the CDR3.

J is TRBJ1-3 and V is TRBV5-5; D gene ambiguous. Germline values: CDR1 SGHKS, CDR2 YYEKEE (reference sequence). The CDR3 is 13 amino acids. Trimming took 4 bases from V and 2 from J, leaving 7 bases between them. CDR3 nucleotide sequence: TGTGCCAGCAGCCGCTTCGCTGGAAACACCATATATTTT. It is translated as CASSRFAGNTIYF. Full variable domain (outside the CDR3, taken from reference TRBV5-5 and TRBJ1-3): DAGVTQSPTHLIKTRGQQVTLRCSPISGHKSVSWYQQVLGQGPQFIFQYYEKEERGRGNFPDRFSARQFPNYSSELNVNALLLGDSALYLCASSRFAGNTIYFGEGSWLTVV.

V is TRBV28 and J is TRBJ1-5, with 7 bases matching TRBD1. Germline V gene sequence: CDR1 MDHEN, CDR2 SYDVKM. The V segment lost 6 bases and the J segment 5 bases; nucleotides outside the gene matches: 10. This CDR3 has 15 amino acids. The CDR3 DNA sequence: TGTGCCAGCAGCAGTAATGGACAGGTGTATCAGCCCCAGCATTTT. It codes for CASSSNGQVYQPQHF.

This chain uses TRBV9 with TRBJ1-4; TRBD1 matches 7 bases. CDR1 and CDR2 (germline): SGDLS, YYNGEE. V was pared by 4 bases and J by 0 bases, with 18 bases of the junction left unmatched. This CDR3 has 20 residues. CDR3 in amino acids: CASSPRGLGGSQTTNEKLFF. CDR3 in DNA: TGTGCCAGCAGCCCGCGTGGCTTAGGGGGCTCCCAAACAACTAATGAAAAACTGTTTTTT. Full variable domain (missing parts from reference TRBV9 and TRBJ1-4): DSGVTQTPKHLITATGQRVTLRCSPRSGDLSVYWYQQSLDQGLQFLIQYYNGEERAKGNILERFSAQQFPDLHSELNLSSLELGDSALYFCASSPRGLGGSQTTNEKLFFGSGTQLSVL.

This clone was seen just once. The rearrangement joins TRBV30 to TRBJ1-1; 9 nucleotides match TRBD1. This CDR3 spans 15 amino acids. Trimming at V came to 8 bases and at J to 5 bases, leaving 15 bases not matched to a gene. CDR1 is GTSNPN, CDR2 SVGIG, per germline (reference sequence). CDR3: CAVTRGQGLGTEAFF. The CDR3 bases are TGTGCCGTCACCAGAGGACAGGGGCTGGGGACTGAAGCTTTCTTT. Complete variable domain (other parts from reference TRBV30 and TRBJ1-1): SQTIHQWPATLVQPVGSPLSLECTVEGTSNPNLYWYRQAAGRGLQLLFYSVGIGQISSEVPQNLSASRPQDRQFILSSKKLLLSDSGFYLCAVTRGQGLGTEAFFGQGTRLTVV.

The V gene is TRBV5-4, the J gene TRBJ1-1; no clear D gene. The CDR3 is 13 amino acids. Germline V CDR1 and CDR2: SGHNT, YYREEE (reference sequence). Trimming shortened V by 5 bases and J by 1 base, and 9 bases separated the two germline ends. CDR3 DNA: TGTGCCAGCAGAGCGAGGACGAACACTGAAGCTTTCTTT. Its protein product is CASRARTNTEAFF.

This clone was seen a handful of times. V usage is TRBV11-2 and J usage is TRBJ2-5, with TRBD2 matching over 12 bases. Germline V CDR1 and CDR2: SGHAT, FQNNGV. The V segment lost 5 bases and the J segment 3 bases; nucleotides outside the gene matches: 7. The CDR3 has 16 residues. The CDR3 region has the DNA TGTGCCAGCAGCCTTGGACTAGCGGGGACAAAAGAGACCCAGTACTTC. Its translation: CASSLGLAGTKETQYF. Filled out from reference TRBV11-2 and TRBJ2-5, the complete variable domain reads EAGVAQSPRYKIIEKRQSVAFWCNPISGHATLYWYQQILGQGPKLLIQFQNNGVVDDSQLPKDRFSAERLKGVDSTLKIQPAKLEDSAVYLCASSLGLAGTKETQYFGPGTRLLVL.

This clone was seen only once. The junction departs from germline at one end; a sequencing error may be responsible. The chain joins TRBV6-2 or TRBV6-3 to TRBJ1-1; 7 nucleotides agree with TRBD1. The CDR3 is 12 residues long. Looked up from germline, CDR1 is MNHEY and CDR2 is SVGEGT. This CDR3 is CASSSVDRVPRF. In DNA, the CDR3 is TGTGCCAGCAGTTCCGTCGACAGGGTGCCCAGATTT.

The rearrangement uses TRBV5-1 and TRBJ2-2, with 12 bases aligning to TRBD1. The germline gives CDR1 SGHRS, CDR2 YFSETQ. The CDR3 contains 18 residues. Losses at the gene ends were 3 bases for V and 5 bases for J; bases not matched to a gene: 11. The CDR3 DNA reads as TGCGCCAGCAGCTCCACCGGGACAGGGGGCTTGAGAACCGGGGAGCTGTTTTTT. Translation gives CASSSTGTGGLRTGELFF.

This chain uses TRBV27 with TRBJ1-2; no clear D. Germline V gene lookup returns CDR1 MNHEY and CDR2 SMNVEV (reference sequence). The CDR3 spans 13 residues. V was trimmed by 4 bases and J by 0 bases, leaving 6 bases between them. The CDR3 nucleotides read TGTGCCAGCAGTTACTCCCCTAACTATGGCTACACCTTC. It translates to CASSYSPNYGYTF.